The 19 T cell receptor beta chains below all came from one sample that was sequenced in a study of cytomegalovirus exposure and HLA in healthy donors. The PCR ran on 60 Vbeta and 13 Jbeta primers. Only in-frame clones appear in the TCRdb table, and some are missing; sequencing was by immunoSEQ multiplex PCR. The repertoire holds 150,000 to 200,000 clones, approximately 11% seen once, with roughly 7.7% in the top ten. Sample: PBMCs. These TCRs come from a man aged 50 or older in good health and CMV-seropositive.

The chain has TRBV5-4 and TRBJ2-3, with 11 positions matching TRBD2. Germline V lookup: CDR1 SGHNT, CDR2 YYREEE (reference sequence). With 4 bases clipped from V and 5 bases from J, the junction kept 9 bases outside the gene matches. This CDR3 is built from 16 residues. In nucleotides, the CDR3 is TGTGCCAGCAGCCCAGGGACTAGCGGCCTCATAGATACGCAGTATTTT. Protein product: CASSPGTSGLIDTQYF.

In its sample, this clone was seen a few times. The genes are TRBV28 and TRBJ2-7; 10 nucleotides line up with TRBD1. CDR1 MDHEN and CDR2 SYDVKM come from the germline V gene. Unmatched junction bases numbered 11, after V lost 3 bases and J lost 6 bases. The CDR3 has 16 amino acids. The CDR3 bases are TGTGCCAGCAGTTTCGATCCGGGACAGGGGTTGGGCGAGCAGTACGTC. Residues: CASSFDPGQGLGEQYV.

This clone was observed a handful of times. The chain has TRBV25-1 and TRBJ1-5, with a possible D match to TRBD1 (5 bases). Germline V gives CDR1 MGHDK, CDR2 SYGVNS. The CDR3 runs 14 residues. V shed 4 bases and J shed 5 bases, with 12 bases lying between them. CDR3 sequence (DNA): TGTGCCAGCAGTGGCCCGGGGGGGTATCAGCCCCAGCATTTT. Its protein product is CASSGPGGYQPQHF. The whole variable domain, remainder taken from reference TRBV25-1 and TRBJ1-5, is EADIYQTPRYLVIGTGKKITLECSQTMGHDKMYWYQQDPGMELHLIHYSYGVNSTEKGDLSSESTVSRIRTEHFPLTLESARPSHTSQYLCASSGPGGYQPQHFGDGTRLSIL.

This clone was counted only a few times. Other DNA sequences in this sample translate to the same CDR3. The chain recombines TRBV4-3 with TRBJ2-3, with D possibly being TRBD1 (5 bases). Germline V gives CDR1 LGHNA, CDR2 YSLEER. Trimming pared 0 bases from V and 0 bases from J, leaving 13 bases between. There are 17 residues in the CDR3. CDR3 nucleotide sequence: TGCGCCAGCAGCCAAGATTACTGGGGCGTTAGCACAGATACGCAGTATTTT. This encodes CASSQDYWGVSTDTQYF.

This clone came up a few times. The rearrangement joins TRBV19 to TRBJ1-5; D is possibly TRBD1 (6 bases). V was cut by 1 base and J by 5 bases, with 12 bases left in between. Germline CDR1 is LNHDA and CDR2 is SQIVND (reference sequence). The CDR3 loop spans 15 amino acids. The CDR3 protein is CASSIGGQRYQPQHF. CDR3 DNA sequence: TGTGCCAGTAGTATAGGAGGACAGAGATATCAGCCCCAGCATTTT.

This clone was observed a handful of times. The chain couples TRBV5-1 to TRBJ2-5, with 8 nucleotides matching TRBD2. CDR3 size: 16 residues. Germline-derived CDR1 and CDR2 are SGHRS and YFSETQ. The V segment lost 3 bases and the J segment 1 base; nucleotides outside the gene matches: 8. The CDR3 bases are TGCGCCAGCAGCTGGGGACTAGGTGTTACCCAAGAGACCCAGTACTTC. It yields the protein CASSWGLGVTQETQYF.

This clone was detected a few times. V and J are TRBV30 and TRBJ1-2, with TRBD1 identical over 9 bases. V shed 2 bases and J 4 bases; nucleotides not matched to a gene: 8. Germline V gene data show CDR1 as GTSNPN and CDR2 as SVGIG (reference sequence). The CDR3 runs 15 residues. The CDR3 region has the DNA TGTGCCTGGAGTTTGGGCCGGACAGGGGTCTATGGCTACACCTTC. Its translation is CAWSLGRTGVYGYTF. The whole variable domain, remainder taken from reference TRBV30 and TRBJ1-2, is SQTIHQWPATLVQPVGSPLSLECTVEGTSNPNLYWYRQAAGRGLQLLFYSVGIGQISSEVPQNLSASRPQDRQFILSSKKLLLSDSGFYLCAWSLGRTGVYGYTFGSGTRLTVV.

This clone was recorded a few times. This chain uses TRBV5-4 with TRBJ2-3; TRBD1 matches 11 bases. J lost 6 bases, V lost 2 bases, and 5 bases had no gene match. This CDR3 has 15 residues. Germline CDR1 and CDR2: SGHNT and YYREEE (reference sequence). CDR3 coding DNA: TGTGCCAGCAGCTTTACTGGACAGGGGGCGGATACGCAGTATTTT. This codes for CASSFTGQGADTQYF.

This clone was counted a few times. The genes are TRBV19 and TRBJ1-1, with D unresolved. The germline V and J ends were trimmed by 5 bases and 3 bases, with 7 bases remaining between them. This CDR3 is built from 12 residues. CDR1 LNHDA and CDR2 SQIVND come from the germline V gene (reference sequence). The CDR3 spells CASSPPYTEAFF. CDR3 sequence (DNA): TGTGCCAGTAGTCCCCCTTACACTGAAGCTTTCTTT.

The gene calls are TRBV9 and TRBJ2-7; 10 bases line up with TRBD1. The CDR3 has 14 residues. V was clipped by 3 bases and J by 6 bases; unmatched bases: 6. Germline assignment: CDR1 SGDLS and CDR2 YYNGEE. This CDR3 is CASSATGGWFEQYF. The CDR3 nucleotides are TGTGCCAGCAGCGCGACAGGGGGCTGGTTCGAGCAGTACTTC. Complete variable domain (other parts from reference TRBV9 and TRBJ2-7): DSGVTQTPKHLITATGQRVTLRCSPRSGDLSVYWYQQSLDQGLQFLIQYYNGEERAKGNILERFSAQQFPDLHSELNLSSLELGDSALYFCASSATGGWFEQYFGPGTRLTVT.

CDR3 bases: TGTGCCAGCAGCCAGTGGGACAAGGGAGGAAACACCATATATTTT. Translating it yields CASSQWDKGGNTIYF. The genes are TRBV14 and TRBJ1-3; TRBD1 might be the D (6 bases). This CDR3 contains 15 residues. V was pared by 3 bases and J by 4 bases, with 13 bases between. Germline-derived CDR1 and CDR2 are SGHDN and FVKESK. The whole variable domain, filled in from reference TRBV14 and TRBJ1-3, reads EAGVTQFPSHSVIEKGQTVTLRCDPISGHDNLYWYRRVMGKEIKFLLHFVKESKQDESGMPNNRFLAERTGGTYSTLKVQPAELEDSGVYFCASSQWDKGGNTIYFGEGSWLTVV.

This clone was counted only a few times. The chain couples TRBV19 to TRBJ2-3, with D maybe TRBD1 (6 bases). Germline V lookup: CDR1 LNHDA, CDR2 SQIVND (reference sequence). This CDR3 contains 14 residues. Trimming pared 2 bases from V and 1 base from J, leaving 7 bases between. CDR3 nucleotide sequence: TGTGCCAGTAGTATACCAGGGGGCACAGATACGCAGTATTTT. Protein sequence: CASSIPGGTDTQYF.

A few counts support this clone. This rearrangement joins TRBV6-6 to TRBJ1-3, with D possibly being TRBD1 (5 bases). Trimming pared 5 bases from V and 4 bases from J, leaving 9 bases between. CDR1 and CDR2 from the germline V gene are MNHNY and SVGAGI (reference sequence). The CDR3 has 13 residues. The CDR3 loop reads CASSGRGGNTIYF. CDR3 nucleotides: TGTGCCAGCAGTGGCCGGGGGGGAAACACCATATATTTT.

V gene TRBV7-2 combines with J gene TRBJ2-7, with a possible D match to TRBD1 (5 bases). This CDR3 is built from 13 residues. Germline-derived CDR1 and CDR2 are SGHTA and FQGNSA. V lost 4 bases to trimming and J lost 5 bases, with 12 bases between them. The CDR3 bases are TGTGCCAGCAGCTATACAGGAGACCACGAGCAGTACTTC. Amino acids: CASSYTGDHEQYF.

This clone was counted only a few times. The genes are TRBV11-2 and TRBJ2-6; D gene unclear. The CDR3 covers 14 residues. The germline V gene encodes CDR1 SGHAT and CDR2 FQNNGV. V was trimmed by 5 bases and J by 2 bases, leaving 7 bases between them. The CDR3: CASSPQAGANVLTF. CDR3 coding DNA: TGTGCCAGCAGCCCGCAGGCTGGGGCCAACGTCCTGACTTTC.

This chain uses TRBV7-2 with TRBJ2-5, with D possibly TRBD2 on 6 matching bases. From germline, CDR1 is SGHTA and CDR2 FQGNSA. Trimming removed 4 bases from V and 1 base from J, with 10 bases in between. The CDR3 contains 14 residues. CDR3: CASSYLGLQETQYF. CDR3 nucleotide sequence: TGTGCCAGCAGCTACCTGGGACTCCAAGAGACCCAGTACTTC.

The genes are TRBV29-1 and TRBJ2-2, with a possible D match to TRBD2 (6 bases). The CDR3 loop spans 13 amino acids. V lost 6 bases and J 0 bases, leaving 8 bases between the germline ends. CDR1 and CDR2 from the germline V gene are SQVTM and ANQGSEA. This chain's CDR3 is CSVGGTNTGELFF. CDR3 coding DNA: TGCAGCGTGGGGGGAACGAACACCGGGGAGCTGTTTTTT.

This clone showed up just a few times. Here the CDR3 DNA reads TGTGCCAGCAGGGGGGGGGATACGCAGTATTTT. Its protein is CASRGGDTQYF. V usage is TRBV6-6 and J usage is TRBJ2-3; TRBD2 matches 7 bases. This CDR3 is built from 11 residues. V was pared by 6 bases and J by 6 bases, with 0 bases of the junction left unmatched. CDR1 and CDR2 (germline): MNHNY, SVGAGI (reference sequence).

The genes are TRBV6-5 and TRBJ2-3; D gene unclear. Germline V gene lookup returns CDR1 MNHEY and CDR2 SVGAGI. The length of the CDR3 is 13 residues. The V end lost 8 bases, the J end lost 2 bases, and 11 bases lay between the germline ends. The CDR3 spells CASGQFITDTQYF. The CDR3 DNA is TGTGCCAGCGGTCAGTTTATCACAGATACGCAGTATTTT.